This T cell receptor beta chain was recovered during a study of blood T cells in healthy people across ages. CDR1 and CDR2 (germline): ENHRY, SYGVKD. The CDR3 has 14 amino acids. V gave up 0 bases and J gave up 7 bases, with 10 bases separating them. Primed by a sample-barcoded 5' primer and a J-beta primer mix, a second PCR proceeded for 7 to 11 cycles. Each CDR3 protein gets one entry after TCRdb re-called the 5' RACE reads with MiXCR. The sample lists 1.5 million to 1.8 million distinct CDR3 sequences; 40% to 45% were seen once. Extraction yielded at least 5 micrograms of total RNA per sample. The sequence was obtained from a woman between 18 and 30 years old in good health. V is TRBV10-3 and J is TRBJ1-5, with TRBD1 as a possible D gene (5 bases). What was sequenced was blood. The CDR3 loop is CAISESEGWQPQHF. In DNA, the CDR3 is TGTGCCATCAGTGAGTCTGAGGGGTGGCAGCCCCAGCATTTT.